This TCR beta chain was captured by sequencing in a study of shared clonotypes between healthy human individuals. Points from the study as a whole: Generation probabilities were higher for clonotypes shared across all four sorted-subset donors than for unshared ones.

CDR3 length: 14 residues. The trim removed 5 bases at V and 8 bases at J, leaving 8 bases unmatched. Per the germline V gene, CDR1 is MDHEN and CDR2 is SYDVKM. On this clone: Antigen specificity is unknown.

Assay execution took place at the deep level. Each subset's genomic DNA was shared equally among a number of immunoSEQ plates. Data came from immunoSEQ multiplex PCR; TCRdb stores just in-frame clones and leaves some out. Among 2 million to 2.5 million clones listed, over 85% were seen once. Sequences were obtained from naive CD4+ T cells sorted from blood. Subset of the sample: CD45RA+ positively selected. The chain uses TRBV28 and TRBJ1-4; 7 nucleotides match TRBD1. This TCR came from a man aged 18 to 29 in good health. This chain's CDR3 is CASSAYRGWEKLFF. The CDR3 nucleotides are TGTGCCAGCAGTGCATACAGGGGATGGGAAAAACTGTTTTTT.